This is a list of T cell receptor beta chains from one sample in a study of cytomegalovirus exposure and HLA in healthy donors. The data were produced by immunoSEQ multiplex PCR, yet TCRdb's version contains in-frame clones alone and is incomplete. Of under 200,000 clones listed, approximately 86% are singletons. The sequenced sample was PBMCs. These receptors all stem from a woman aged 30 to 39 in good health and CMV-seronegative. CDR3s include the opening cysteine and the closing phenylalanine or tryptophan. The order of the fields is CDR3 length, clone size, J gene, V gene, D gene, CDR3 protein, CDR3 DNA. The D gene is left open where the match is weak. Clone size is stated in some rows and not others, as once, few, many or a class when expanded.

>16|-|TRBJ2-1|TRBV6-5|-
CASSYSGRPLGNEQFF
TGTGCCAGCAGTTACTCGGGCAGGCCGTTGGGCAATGAGCAGTTCTTC
>15|-|TRBJ2-6|TRBV7-3|TRBD1
CASSSGGPGANVLTF
TGTGCCAGCAGCTCAGGGGGCCCGGGGGCCAACGTCCTGACTTTC
>13|-|TRBJ2-7|TRBV28|TRBD2
CASSTSAAYEQYF
TGTGCCAGCAGTACTAGCGCGGCCTACGAGCAGTACTTC
>18|-|TRBJ2-3|TRBV15|TRBD1
CATSGEVAGTASTDTQYF
TGTGCCACCAGCGGAGAGGTAGCCGGGACAGCCAGCACAGATACGCAGTATTTT
>10|-|TRBJ1-5|TRBV6-4|-
CASTDQPQHF
TGTGCCAGCACTGATCAGCCCCAGCATTTT
>14|-|TRBJ1-1|TRBV18|-
CASSRTVGDTEAFF
TGTGCCAGCTCGCGGACGGTCGGGGACACTGAAGCTTTCTTT
>14|once|TRBJ2-1|TRBV27|TRBD1
CASKIRQGRDEQFF
TGTGCCAGCAAAATAAGACAGGGTAGAGACGAGCAGTTCTTC
>13|-|TRBJ2-3|TRBV29-1|-
CSVEIWERDTQYF
TGCAGCGTTGAGATTTGGGAGCGAGATACGCAGTATTTT
>15|-|TRBJ1-1|TRBV7-8|-
CASSLSTGGYTEAFF
TGTGCCAGCAGCTTATCGACAGGAGGATACACTGAAGCTTTCTTT
>13|-|TRBJ1-1|TRBV19|-
CASSWGLNTEAFF
TGTGCCAGTAGTTGGGGCTTGAACACTGAAGCTTTCTTT
>15|-|TRBJ2-3|TRBV6-1|-
CASSGQIAETDTQYF
TGTGCCAGCAGTGGACAAATAGCGGAGACAGATACGCAGTATTTT
>15|-|TRBJ2-1|TRBV27|TRBD2
CASSLKAGVVSEQFF
TGTGCCAGCAGTCTAAAAGCGGGAGTGGTATCTGAGCAGTTCTTC
>16|-|TRBJ2-7|TRBV6-1|TRBD1
CASSELFGQGPYEQYF
TGTGCCAGCAGTGAATTATTTGGACAGGGTCCCTACGAGCAGTACTTC
>17|-|TRBJ2-1|TRBV7-9|-
CASSFGGGYPSYNEQFF
TGTGCCAGCAGCTTTGGCGGGGGCTACCCTTCCTACAATGAGCAGTTCTTC
>15|-|TRBJ2-2|TRBV2|TRBD2
CASSRLAGDTGELFF
TGTGCCAGCAGTAGACTAGCGGGAGACACCGGGGAGCTGTTTTTT
>13|-|TRBJ2-5|TRBV6-5|-
CASSYREKRTQYF
TGTGCCAGCAGTTACCGTGAGAAGAGAACCCAGTACTTC
>13|-|TRBJ2-5|TRBV19|-
CASRHVAQETQYF
TGTGCCAGTCGTCACGTGGCACAAGAGACCCAGTACTTC
>16|-|TRBJ2-2|TRBV15|TRBD1
CATSREHLGTAGELFF
TGTGCCACCAGCAGAGAACATCTGGGGACAGCCGGGGAGCTGTTTTTT
>13|once|TRBJ1-1|TRBV7-9|TRBD1
CASSTQQGAIAFF
TGTGCCAGCAGCACCCAACAGGGGGCAATAGCTTTCTTT
>14|-|TRBJ2-4|TRBV18|-
CASSPDRAKNIQYF
TGTGCCAGCTCACCCGACAGAGCCAAAAACATTCAGTACTTC
>13|-|TRBJ1-2|TRBV6-1|-
CASIGPGRGGYTF
TGTGCCAGCATAGGGCCGGGGAGGGGTGGCTACACCTTC
>14|-|TRBJ2-3|TRBV9|-
CASSVSSSLDTQYF
TGTGCCAGCAGCGTTTCTAGCAGTCTAGATACGCAGTATTTT
>14|-|TRBJ2-7|TRBV27|TRBD1
CASSPSTGVYEQYF
TGTGCCAGCAGTCCCTCGACAGGGGTGTACGAGCAGTACTTC
>15|-|TRBJ1-1|TRBV6-1|TRBD1
CASTQRGQANTEAFF
TGTGCCAGCACTCAAAGGGGACAGGCGAACACTGAAGCTTTCTTT
>14|-|TRBJ2-5|TRBV5-1|-
CASSLSSSLETQYF
TGCGCCAGCAGCTTGTCTTCCAGTCTAGAGACCCAGTACTTC
>14|-|TRBJ2-2|TRBV19|TRBD1
CASSKQGATGELFF
TGTGCCAGTAGTAAACAGGGGGCCACCGGGGAGCTGTTTTTT
>15|-|TRBJ2-5|TRBV5-1|-
CASSLAPRKLETQYF
TGCGCCAGCAGCTTGGCCCCCAGGAAGTTGGAGACCCAGTACTTC
>15|once|TRBJ1-2|TRBV10-3|-
CAISESLPTNYGYTF
TGTGCCATCAGTGAGTCGCTACCGACAAACTATGGCTACACCTTC
>20|-|TRBJ2-1|TRBV7-3|TRBD2
CASSRGPRLAPQSSYNEQFF
TGTGCCAGCAGCCGGGGTCCGAGACTAGCGCCCCAAAGCTCCTACAATGAGCAGTTCTTC
>14|-|TRBJ1-1|TRBV6-5|-
CASSYSTGWAEAFF
TGTGCCAGCAGTTACTCGACGGGGTGGGCTGAAGCTTTCTTT
>15|-|TRBJ2-7|TRBV9|TRBD1
CASSDGQGSIGEQYF
TGTGCCAGCAGCGACGGACAGGGTTCCATAGGCGAGCAGTACTTC
>12|-|TRBJ2-7|TRBV18|-
CASSRTGYEQYF
TGTGCCAGCTCGCGAACGGGATACGAGCAGTACTTC
>11|-|TRBJ2-2|TRBV5-1|-
CASSSTGELFF
TGCGCCAGCAGTTCAACCGGGGAGCTGTTTTTT
>16|-|TRBJ2-1|TRBV29-1|TRBD2
CSVDRGLAGGPRVTLF
TGCAGCGTTGATCGCGGACTAGCGGGAGGGCCCCGGGTTACGCTCTTC
>15|few|TRBJ1-1|TRBV5-1|-
CASSLTFLPNTEAFF
TGCGCCAGCAGCTTGACTTTTTTACCCAACACTGAAGCTTTCTTT
>12|-|TRBJ1-2|TRBV28|-
CASQGPFYGYTF
TGTGCCAGCCAGGGCCCCTTCTATGGCTACACCTTC
>15|-|TRBJ1-4|TRBV5-1|-
CASRNSTATNEKLFF
TGCGCCAGCAGAAATTCGACAGCAACTAATGAAAAACTGTTTTTT
>16|-|TRBJ2-7|TRBV28|-
CASSNILREIVYEQYF
TGTGCCAGCAGTAATATCCTCAGGGAAATAGTTTACGAGCAGTACTTC